This is a list of T cell receptor beta chains from one sample in a study of blood T cell repertoires in COVID-19. TCRdb keeps only in-frame clones here, not all; method: immunoSEQ multiplex PCR. Of 130,000 or so clones listed, about 86% are singletons. Sequencing used peripheral blood. Receptors originate from a woman aged 55-75 years with acute or convalescent COVID-19. CDR3s include the opening cysteine and the closing phenylalanine or tryptophan. A D gene is named only where the DNA matches it firmly. Where a row states a size, it is once, few, many or the class of an expanded clone; other rows omit it.

clone_size: .
d_call: .
cdr3_length: 14
j_call: TRBJ2-7
v_call: TRBV7-9
cdr3_nt: TGTGCCAGCAGCTCTACAGGGCAGTCCTACGAGCAGTACTTC
cdr3_aa: CASSSTGQSYEQYF

clone_size: .
d_call: TRBD1
cdr3_length: 15
j_call: TRBJ1-5
v_call: TRBV12-5
cdr3_nt: TGTGCTAGTGGCCCCGCACAGGGGATGAATCAGCCCCAGCATTTT
cdr3_aa: CASGPAQGMNQPQHF

clone_size: .
d_call: .
cdr3_length: 12
j_call: TRBJ1-5
v_call: TRBV6-5
cdr3_nt: TGTGCCAGCAGCGACACGTATCAGCCCCAGCATTTT
cdr3_aa: CASSDTYQPQHF

clone_size: .
d_call: .
cdr3_length: 14
j_call: TRBJ1-2
v_call: TRBV3-1/TRBV3-2
cdr3_nt: TGTGCCAGCAGCCAAGGACAGCTTAACTATGGCTACACCTTC
cdr3_aa: CASSQGQLNYGYTF

clone_size: .
d_call: TRBD2
cdr3_length: 15
j_call: TRBJ2-1
v_call: TRBV25-1
cdr3_nt: TGTGCCAGCACTCTACCTAGCGGGGGGGACAATGAGCAGTTCTTC
cdr3_aa: CASTLPSGGDNEQFF

clone_size: once
d_call: TRBD1
cdr3_length: 14
j_call: TRBJ1-4
v_call: TRBV6-5
cdr3_nt: TGTGCCAGCAGTACCACAGGGGGCGTTGAAAAACTGTTTTTT
cdr3_aa: CASSTTGGVEKLFF

clone_size: few
d_call: .
cdr3_length: 17
j_call: TRBJ2-7
v_call: TRBV3-1/TRBV3-2
cdr3_nt: TGTGCCAGCAGCCAAGATTTGCTTCCCACATCTGCCTACGAGCAGTACTTC
cdr3_aa: CASSQDLLPTSAYEQYF

clone_size: .
d_call: TRBD2
cdr3_length: 17
j_call: TRBJ2-3
v_call: TRBV11-3
cdr3_nt: TGTGCCAGCAGCTTAGTAACAGCGGGGGGGCCGACAGATACGCAGTATTTT
cdr3_aa: CASSLVTAGGPTDTQYF

clone_size: .
d_call: TRBD2
cdr3_length: 15
j_call: TRBJ2-7
v_call: TRBV13
cdr3_nt: TGTGCCAGCAGCCCCCGGACTAGCGGGGATTACGAGCAGTACTTC
cdr3_aa: CASSPRTSGDYEQYF

clone_size: .
d_call: .
cdr3_length: 13
j_call: TRBJ1-5
v_call: TRBV29-1
cdr3_nt: TGCAGCGTTTCCGACAGCAGAAATCAGCCCCAGCATTTT
cdr3_aa: CSVSDSRNQPQHF

clone_size: .
d_call: .
cdr3_length: 16
j_call: TRBJ1-3
v_call: TRBV6-2/TRBV6-3
cdr3_nt: TGTGCCAGCAACCCCCTCGGGGTCCATTCTGGAAACACCATATATTTT
cdr3_aa: CASNPLGVHSGNTIYF

clone_size: .
d_call: TRBD2
cdr3_length: 15
j_call: TRBJ2-3
v_call: TRBV19
cdr3_nt: TGTGCCAGTGGGGAACTAGCGGGGGGCACAGATACGCAGTATTTT
cdr3_aa: CASGELAGGTDTQYF

clone_size: .
d_call: TRBD2
cdr3_length: 15
j_call: TRBJ2-2
v_call: TRBV10-1
cdr3_nt: TGCGCCAGCAGTGAGTTGGGACTAGCCACCGGGGAGCTGTTTTTT
cdr3_aa: CASSELGLATGELFF

clone_size: .
d_call: .
cdr3_length: 14
j_call: TRBJ2-1
v_call: TRBV5-8
cdr3_nt: TGTGCCAGCAGCCGCCGGGGTACCAACAATGAGCAGTTCTTC
cdr3_aa: CASSRRGTNNEQFF

clone_size: .
d_call: .
cdr3_length: 13
j_call: TRBJ1-6
v_call: TRBV12-3/TRBV12-4
cdr3_nt: TGTGCCAGCAGTCGCGGGAGCAATTCACCCCTCCACTTT
cdr3_aa: CASSRGSNSPLHF

clone_size: .
d_call: TRBD1
cdr3_length: 16
j_call: TRBJ2-3
v_call: TRBV7-2
cdr3_nt: TGTGCCAGCAGCTTATCCGGACAGGGGTTTGCAGATACGCAGTATTTT
cdr3_aa: CASSLSGQGFADTQYF